This T cell receptor (beta chain) was obtained from a study of monozygotic twins with inflammatory bowel disease. The CDR3 loop spans 14 amino acids. CDR1 is SQVTM, CDR2 ANQGSEA, per germline. Template switching introduced UMIs that contain a 6-nucleotide sample barcode. With the 5' RACE reads reprocessed, TCRdb shows one record per CDR3 protein and no DNA. The sample includes fewer than 110,000 distinct CDR3 sequences. As concerns this clonotype: Its antigen is not identified.

Study-level points and caveats: Healthy co-twins, by inverse Simpson, had higher TCRbeta diversity than their siblings with IBD. The results supported no single strong signal or clonotype associated with IBD. There was no way to distinguish the different T cell subtypes.

The receptor comes from a human donor with ulcerative colitis or Crohn's disease, or a healthy co-twin of an affected twin (not recorded which). The chain joins TRBV29-1 to TRBJ2-7. Sequenced material: blood. The CDR3 region is CSVDLGAGAYEQYF.